This TCR beta chain derives from a study of T cells in Graves' hyperthyroidism and ophthalmopathy. TCR beta CDR3 region amplification was performed from RNA transcripts. Using the HTBI primer set, a first-round RT-PCR was run on the TCR CDR3. A single record per CDR3 protein comes from TCRdb applying MiXCR to the multiplex PCR reads. The sample lists some 320,000 distinct CDR3 sequences, approximately 13% seen once, with about a third in the top ten. Enrolled ophthalmopathy patients presented with a Clinical Activity Score of at least 3, a NOSPECS grade of at least 4, and disease duration under 3 months. This clonotype was seen ten or more times. V was clipped by 0 bases and J by 1 base, with 9 bases between them. The germline V gene has CDR1 LGHDT and CDR2 YNNKEL (reference sequence). The CDR3 has 15 amino acids.

The sequenced sample consisted of blood. This chain uses TRBV3-1 with TRBJ2-5; the D is unclear. This sequence originates from a middle-aged woman with Graves' ophthalmopathy. The CDR3 region has the DNA TGTGCCAGCAGCCAAGATACTATAATCCAAGAGACCCAGTACTTC. The encoded protein is CASSQDTIIQETQYF.